Listed here are 2 T cell receptor beta chains from one sample, sequenced in a study of control samples from healthy donors and cancer patients. Using immunoSEQ multiplex PCR, the repertoire was profiled, and TCRdb retains in-frame clones only, with some absent. The sample has about 160,000 clones, about 90% seen once. The sample was blood. The source of these receptors is a man in his thirties or forties in good health.

The chain uses TRBV7-2 and TRBJ2-1, with D uncertain. Between the trimmed V and J ends, which lost 2 bases and 9 bases, there was a span of 11 bases. The CDR3 spans 13 residues. CDR1 and CDR2 (germline): SGHTA, FQGNSA. The CDR3 region is CASSLTTNREQFF. The DNA for the CDR3 is TGTGCCAGCAGCTTAACAACAAACCGTGAGCAGTTCTTC. The variable domain in full, completed from reference TRBV7-2 and TRBJ2-1, reads GAGVSQSPSNKVTEKGKDVELRCDPISGHTALYWYRQSLGQGLEFLIYFQGNSAPDKSGLPSDRFSAERTGGSVSTLTIQRTQQEDSAVYLCASSLTTNREQFFGPGTRLTVL.

This clone was observed a single time. The chain combines TRBV19 with TRBJ1-1; no firm D call. V lost 7 bases and J 0 bases, leaving 6 bases between the germline ends. Germline CDR1 is LNHDA and CDR2 is SQIVND (reference sequence). The CDR3 has 12 amino acids. CDR3 amino acids: CASKGMNTEAFF. The CDR3 DNA is TGTGCCAGTAAGGGCATGAACACTGAAGCTTTCTTT.